Described below is a single T cell receptor beta chain sequence and its context. Time point described: pretreatment peripheral blood. This sample stems from a study of PD-L1 blockade in urothelial cancer. Looking at the study overall: Atezolizumab 1,200 mg was given intravenously every 3 weeks, starting 2014.

Libraries were prepared by immunoSEQ multiplex PCR; TCRdb keeps only in-frame clonotypes and omits some of them. Of under 40,000 clones in the sample, 80% to 90% are singletons; the top ten hold approximately 6.3%. The CDR3 is 13 residues long. CDR1 and CDR2 (germline): SGHTA, FQGNSA. V was pared by 0 bases and J by 0 bases, with 2 bases between. Sample: PBMCs, taken around atezolizumab (anti-PD-L1) treatment. V gene TRBV7-2 combines with J gene TRBJ2-5; D uncertain. This sequence originates from a man in his sixties with urothelial cancer. The CDR3 here is CASSLAYQETQYF. DNA for the CDR3: TGTGCCAGCAGCTTAGCCTACCAAGAGACCCAGTACTTC.